The TCR beta chain described here comes from a study of cytotoxic CD8 clonotypes in ibrutinib-treated CLL. Repertoires were generated with immunoSEQ multiplex PCR, while TCRdb's copy carries only in-frame clones and drops some. The sample lists about 310,000 clones, roughly 85% seen once, with under 8.5% in the top ten. Germline V gene lookup returns CDR1 SSHAT and CDR2 FNYEAQ (reference sequence). The length of the CDR3 is 13 residues. V was trimmed by 3 bases and J by 4 bases, leaving 6 bases between them. Material: PBMCs, obtained before ibrutinib treatment. The chain joins TRBV7-7 to TRBJ2-2, with D unresolved. The sequence derives from a human donor with chronic lymphocytic leukemia. The CDR3: CASSLLLTGELFF. The CDR3 DNA follows: TGTGCCAGCAGCTTGTTACTCACCGGGGAGCTGTTTTTT.